This entry is about one TCR beta chain. The antigen remains unidentified. This entry comes from a study of long-term antiretroviral therapy in people with HIV. Study-wide findings and caveats: Unavailable data included ART adherence, viral resistance and therapy changes (switches in treatment). All time points showed a repertoire dominated by clones expanded before ART. Control repertoires displayed wider CDR3 length ranges than the HIV repertoires.

V was pared by 4 bases and J by 4 bases, with 7 bases of the junction left unmatched. Germline assignment: CDR1 SGHTS and CDR2 YDEGEE. CDR3 length equals 15 residues. Researchers report immunoSEQ v3.0 was run at survey level. TCRdb's table, derived via immunoSEQ multiplex PCR, lists solely in-frame clones and lacks some. The data contain around 15,000 clones, around 89% of them singletons. V is TRBV5-8 and J is TRBJ2-2; the match to TRBD2 covers 7 bases. The sequence was collected from a man over 45 with HIV. This sample comprised unsorted PBMCs, obtained 6.9 years after starting antiretroviral therapy. CDR3 residues: CASSPGLVGTGELFF. The DNA of the CDR3 is TGTGCCAGCAGCCCCGGACTAGTCGGCACCGGGGAGCTGTTTTTT.